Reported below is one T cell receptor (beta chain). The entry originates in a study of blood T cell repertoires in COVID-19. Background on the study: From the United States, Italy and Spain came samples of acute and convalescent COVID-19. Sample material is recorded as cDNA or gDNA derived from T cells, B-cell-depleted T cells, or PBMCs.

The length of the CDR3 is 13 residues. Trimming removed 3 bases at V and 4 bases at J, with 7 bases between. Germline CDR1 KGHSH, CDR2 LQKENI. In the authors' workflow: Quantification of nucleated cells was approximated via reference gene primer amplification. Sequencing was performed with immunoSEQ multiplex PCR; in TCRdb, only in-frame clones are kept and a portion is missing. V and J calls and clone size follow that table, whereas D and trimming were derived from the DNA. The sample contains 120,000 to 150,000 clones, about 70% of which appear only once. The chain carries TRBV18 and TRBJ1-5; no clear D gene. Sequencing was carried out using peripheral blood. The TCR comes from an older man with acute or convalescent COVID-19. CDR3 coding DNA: TGTGCCAGCTCACCGAACTCGAATCAGCCCCAGCATTTT. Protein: CASSPNSNQPQHF.